This T cell receptor beta chain stems from a study of metastatic and nonmetastatic thyroid tumors. Study summary: Repertoire comparisons spanned blood and tumor or nodule tissue from malignant and benign thyroid patients.

Study conclusions and caveats: It was reportedly found that TCR beta diversity was significantly higher in malignant thyroid tumors than in benign nodules, a difference seen in both blood and tumor samples.

Original handling: The distant-metastasis classifier for papillary thyroid cancer was built from CDR3 differences across clinicopathological groups. Through MiXCR, TCRdb re-clonotyped the PCR reads. The V and J calls and clone size come from TCRdb's table, not from the authors' own analysis. This sample has around 27,000 clones; about 15% occur once, and the top ten carry 3.3%. Sample share makes this clone medium-sized (0.01 to 0.1%). Its antigen is still unknown. No patient had received any treatment before thyroid surgery. This CDR3 has 11 residues. The germline gives CDR1 LGHNA, CDR2 YNFKEQ. V gave up 4 bases and J gave up 3 bases, with 4 bases separating them.

Material for sequencing was blood. This receptor was obtained from a female donor with papillary thyroid cancer or a benign thyroid nodule (not recorded which). Some clones in this sample may be carry-over from other donors' samples. V gene TRBV4-2 combines with J gene TRBJ2-7; unclear D gene. In DNA, the CDR3 is TGTGCCAGCAGCCGAAACTACGAGCAGTACTTC. This translates into CASSRNYEQYF.